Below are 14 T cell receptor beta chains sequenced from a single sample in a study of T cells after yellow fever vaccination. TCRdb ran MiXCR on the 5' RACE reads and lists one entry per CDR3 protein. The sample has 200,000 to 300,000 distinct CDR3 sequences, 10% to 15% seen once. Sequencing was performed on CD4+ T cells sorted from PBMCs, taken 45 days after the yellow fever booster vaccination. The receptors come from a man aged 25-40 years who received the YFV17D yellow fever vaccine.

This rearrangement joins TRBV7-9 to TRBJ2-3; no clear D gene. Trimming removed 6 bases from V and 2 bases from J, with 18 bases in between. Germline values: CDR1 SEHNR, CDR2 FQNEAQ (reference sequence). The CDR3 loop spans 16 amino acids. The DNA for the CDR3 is TGTGCCAGCAGTCCTACTACCTTACCAAACACAGATACGCAGTATTTT. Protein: CASSPTTLPNTDTQYF.

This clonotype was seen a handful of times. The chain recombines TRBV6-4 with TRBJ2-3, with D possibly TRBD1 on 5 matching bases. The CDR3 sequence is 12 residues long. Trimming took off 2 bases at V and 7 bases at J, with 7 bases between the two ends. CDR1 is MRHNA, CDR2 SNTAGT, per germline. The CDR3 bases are TGTGCCAGCAGTGACCAGGGAAATACGCAGTATTTT. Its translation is CASSDQGNTQYF.

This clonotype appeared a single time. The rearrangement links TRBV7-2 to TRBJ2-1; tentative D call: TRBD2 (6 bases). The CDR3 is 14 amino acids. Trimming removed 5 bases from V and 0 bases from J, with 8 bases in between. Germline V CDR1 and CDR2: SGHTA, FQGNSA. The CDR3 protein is CASSPTSSYNEQFF. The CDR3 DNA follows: TGTGCCAGCAGCCCGACTAGCTCCTACAATGAGCAGTTCTTC.

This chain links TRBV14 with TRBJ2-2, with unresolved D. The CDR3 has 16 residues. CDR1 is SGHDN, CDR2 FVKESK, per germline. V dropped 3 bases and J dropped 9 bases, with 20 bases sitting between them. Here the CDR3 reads CASSHALVGSSRELFF. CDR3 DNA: TGTGCCAGCAGCCACGCACTCGTTGGCAGTTCCCGGGAGCTGTTTTTT.

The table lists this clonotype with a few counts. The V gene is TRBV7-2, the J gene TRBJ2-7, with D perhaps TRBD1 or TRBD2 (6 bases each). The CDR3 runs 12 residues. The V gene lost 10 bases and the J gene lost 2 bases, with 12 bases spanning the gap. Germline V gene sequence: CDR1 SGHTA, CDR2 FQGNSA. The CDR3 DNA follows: TGTGCCACGGGGGCGGTTCCCTACGAGCAGTACTTC. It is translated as CATGAVPYEQYF. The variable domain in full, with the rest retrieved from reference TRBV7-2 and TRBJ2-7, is GAGVSQSPSNKVTEKGKDVELRCDPISGHTALYWYRQSLGQGLEFLIYFQGNSAPDKSGLPSDRFSAERTGGSVSTLTIQRTQQEDSAVYLCATGAVPYEQYFGPGTRLTVT.

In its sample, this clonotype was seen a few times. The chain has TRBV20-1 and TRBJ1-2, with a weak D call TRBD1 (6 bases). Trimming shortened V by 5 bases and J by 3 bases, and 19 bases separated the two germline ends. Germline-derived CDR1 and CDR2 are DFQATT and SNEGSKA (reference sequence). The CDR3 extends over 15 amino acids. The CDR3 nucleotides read TGCAGTGCTGCGACGCGACAGGATTCCTACTATGGCTACACCTTC. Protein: CSAATRQDSYYGYTF.

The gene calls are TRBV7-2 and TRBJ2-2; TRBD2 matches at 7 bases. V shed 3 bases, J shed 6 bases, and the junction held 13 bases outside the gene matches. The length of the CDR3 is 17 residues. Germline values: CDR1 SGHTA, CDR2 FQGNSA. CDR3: CASSFYPWGGNSGELFF. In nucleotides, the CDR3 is TGTGCCAGCAGCTTCTATCCTTGGGGGGGTAACTCCGGGGAGCTGTTTTTT.

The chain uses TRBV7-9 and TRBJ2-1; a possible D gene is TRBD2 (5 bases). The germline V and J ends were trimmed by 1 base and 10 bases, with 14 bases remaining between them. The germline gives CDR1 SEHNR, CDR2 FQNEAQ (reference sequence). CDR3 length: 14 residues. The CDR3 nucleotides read TGTGCCAGCAGCTTAGACGGCGCAGCGGCAGAGCAGTTCTTC. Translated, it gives CASSLDGAAAEQFF.

The CDR3 DNA sequence: TGTGCCAGCACACTCGGGAGCGGCTTGGAGACCCAGTACTTC. It codes for CASTLGSGLETQYF. This chain joins TRBV11-2 and TRBJ2-5; D possibly corresponds to TRBD2 (6 bases). In germline, CDR1 is SGHAT, CDR2 FQNNGV. This CDR3 has 14 residues. Trimming shortened V by 7 bases and J by 5 bases, and 17 bases separated the two germline ends.

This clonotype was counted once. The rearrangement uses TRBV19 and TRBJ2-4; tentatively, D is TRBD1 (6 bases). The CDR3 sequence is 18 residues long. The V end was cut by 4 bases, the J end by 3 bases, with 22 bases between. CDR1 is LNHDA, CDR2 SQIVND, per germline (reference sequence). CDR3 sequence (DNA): TGTGCCAGTAGTACGGACAGTCGGCCCTCCAAGAGCAAAAACATTCAGTACTTC. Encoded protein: CASSTDSRPSKSKNIQYF.

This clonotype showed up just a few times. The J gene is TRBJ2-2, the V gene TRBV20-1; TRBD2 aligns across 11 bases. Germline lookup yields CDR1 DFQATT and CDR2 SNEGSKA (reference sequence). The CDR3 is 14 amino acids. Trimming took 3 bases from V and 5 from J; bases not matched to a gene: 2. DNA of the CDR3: TGCAGTGCTAGCGGGACTAGCGGTACCGGGGAGCTGTTTTTT. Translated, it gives CSASGTSGTGELFF.

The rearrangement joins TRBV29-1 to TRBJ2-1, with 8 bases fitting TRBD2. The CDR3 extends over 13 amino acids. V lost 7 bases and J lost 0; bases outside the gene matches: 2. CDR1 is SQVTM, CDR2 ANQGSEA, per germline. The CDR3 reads CSGSGGSYNEQFF. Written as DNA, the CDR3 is TGCAGCGGAAGCGGGGGCTCCTACAATGAGCAGTTCTTC.

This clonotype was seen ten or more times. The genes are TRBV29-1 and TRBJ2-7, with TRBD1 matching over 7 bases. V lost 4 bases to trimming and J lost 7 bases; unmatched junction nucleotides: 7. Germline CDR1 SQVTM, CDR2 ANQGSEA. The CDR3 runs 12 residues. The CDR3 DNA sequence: TGCAGCGTTGGGCAGACAGGGTATGAGCAGTACTTC. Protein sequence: CSVGQTGYEQYF.

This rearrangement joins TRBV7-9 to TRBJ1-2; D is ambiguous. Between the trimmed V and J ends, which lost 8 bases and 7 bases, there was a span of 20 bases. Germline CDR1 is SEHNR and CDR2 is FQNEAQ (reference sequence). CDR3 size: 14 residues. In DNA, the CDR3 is TGTGCCAGCGACGAACCTGGGCGGGCTGGTGGCTACACCTTC. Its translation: CASDEPGRAGGYTF.